A single sample is the source of the 29 T cell receptor beta chains below, sequenced in a study of T cell repertoires in cytomegalovirus infection (dated by TCRdb to between 2018 and 2021). Their antigens remain unidentified. The sequencer was an Illumina HiSeq 1500. TCRdb redid the processing of the public reads, applying fastp at Q25 and MiXCR, and retained in-frame beta chains. CDR3 protein duplicates are merged, each entry listing the most common genes and DNA. The sample table shows around 570,000 distinct CDR3 sequences, and around two fifths are seen once. About half of the sample is held by the ten biggest clonotypes. The treatment or condition tag for this specimen amounts to: in vitro stimulation with specific CMV peptide epitopes to enrich CMV-specific T cells. The sequences come from cultured PBMCs, collected from culture after CMV antigen stimulation. These receptors were taken from a human donor in good health (CMV status not recorded). Some clones in this sample may be carry-over from other donors' samples.

This clonotype was seen a single time. The chain employs TRBV20-1 and TRBJ1-5; D remains ambiguous. This CDR3 contains 13 residues. Per the germline V gene, CDR1 is DFQATT and CDR2 is SNEGSKA (reference sequence). Deletions cut 4 bases from V and 8 bases from J, with 15 bases between. The CDR3 spells CSAMGPFRKPQHF. The CDR3 nucleotides read TGCAGTGCTATGGGCCCATTTAGAAAGCCCCAGCATTTT.

This clonotype was picked up one time. The V and J genes are TRBV7-8 and TRBJ2-1, with D hard to call. V lost 0 bases and J 7 bases, leaving 7 bases between the germline ends. This CDR3 comprises 13 residues. Germline assignment: CDR1 SGHVS and CDR2 FQNEAQ. The CDR3 DNA is TGTGCCAGCAGCTTAGCCACCAGGAATGAGCAGTTCTTC. It specifies CASSLATRNEQFF.

The V call is TRBV6-1, the J call TRBJ2-7; D possibly uses TRBD1 or TRBD2 (6 bases each). This CDR3 spans 15 amino acids. CDR1 is MNHNS and CDR2 is SASEGT in the germline V gene. Trimming cost V 7 bases and J 9 bases, with 25 bases left between them. The CDR3, as DNA: TGTGCCAGCATGGGGGGCCGCAGCCCCTTATATGTGCAGTACTTC. It specifies CASMGGRSPLYVQYF.

This clonotype has a count of ten or more. The rearrangement links TRBV7-2 to TRBJ1-5; no clear D. CDR3 length: 13 residues. CDR1 and CDR2 from the germline V gene are SGHTA and FQGNSA. The ends were cut back, 0 bases at V and 7 bases at J, with 7 bases in the middle. The CDR3 loop is CASSLAKRQPQHF. The CDR3 coding sequence is TGTGCCAGCAGCTTAGCTAAGAGACAGCCCCAGCATTTT.

V and J are TRBV11-2 and TRBJ2-5, with TRBD2 matching 9 bases. The CDR3 spans 15 residues. V lost 2 bases and J lost 4; bases outside the gene matches: 5. CDR1 and CDR2 from the germline V gene are SGHAT and FQNNGV. Written as DNA, the CDR3 is TGTGCCAGCAGCTTACGCGGCGGGGGGGGAGAGACCCAGTACTTC. Translated, it gives CASSLRGGGGETQYF.

V is TRBV20-1 and J is TRBJ1-3, with no clear D. V was shortened by 1 base and J by 9 bases, with 13 bases between the two germline ends. Germline V gives CDR1 DFQATT, CDR2 SNEGSKA (reference sequence). The CDR3 has 13 amino acids. CDR3 DNA: TGCAGTGCTAGAGGATCCCTTAGGAGCACCATATATTTT. Translation gives CSARGSLRSTIYF.

This clonotype was detected a few times. V and J are TRBV11-2 and TRBJ2-7; D call uncertain. V lost 3 bases and J lost 4, with 13 bases in between. Germline CDR1 and CDR2: SGHAT and FQNNGV. There are 14 residues in the CDR3. The CDR3 DNA is TGTGCCAGCAGCTTTTCTGCAGGCGGATACGAGCAGTACTTC. It is translated as CASSFSAGGYEQYF.

This chain uses TRBV11-2 with TRBJ2-5; 10 nucleotides align to TRBD2. CDR1 is SGHAT and CDR2 is FQNNGV in the germline V gene. The CDR3 is 16 amino acids. Germline trimming cut 1 base from V and 5 bases from J; bases unmatched to any gene: 7. CDR3 nucleotides: TGTGCCAGCAGCTTAGTCCCGACTAGCGGGCGGGAGACCCAGTACTTC. This codes for CASSLVPTSGRETQYF.

The rearrangement links TRBV4-3 to TRBJ2-3; D is possibly TRBD2 (5 bases). Germline V lookup: CDR1 LGHNA, CDR2 YSLEER. V was shortened by 4 bases and J by 3 bases, with 8 bases between the two germline ends. This CDR3 comprises 13 residues. The CDR3 DNA reads as TGCGCCAGCAGCCTCCGACTAACAGATACGCAGTATTTT. It translates to CASSLRLTDTQYF.

The chain joins TRBV28 to TRBJ1-4, with D uncertain. The germline CDR1 and CDR2 sequences are MDHEN and SYDVKM. Trimming took off 6 bases at V and 4 bases at J, with 15 bases between the two ends. The CDR3 runs 15 residues. In DNA form, the CDR3 reads TGTGCCAGCAGGACGCGGACGGACCTTAATGAAAAACTGTTTTTT. This translates into CASRTRTDLNEKLFF. Filled out from reference TRBV28 and TRBJ1-4, the complete variable domain reads DVKVTQSSRYLVKRTGEKVFLECVQDMDHENMFWYRQDPGLGLRLIYFSYDVKMKEKGDIPEGYSVSREKKERFSLILESASTNQTSMYLCASRTRTDLNEKLFFGSGTQLSVL.

This clonotype was observed a few times. The J gene is TRBJ2-1, the V gene TRBV19; tentative D call: TRBD2 (5 bases). V lost 6 bases to trimming and J lost 2 bases, with 14 bases between them. This CDR3 region has 15 residues. Germline CDR1 LNHDA, CDR2 SQIVND (reference sequence). The CDR3 region has the DNA TGTGCCAGTAGGGAGTCTAGCCCAACCTACAATGAGCAGTTCTTC. Encoded protein: CASRESSPTYNEQFF.

This clonotype was detected only a few times. The gene calls are TRBV19 and TRBJ2-3, with 7 bases fitting TRBD1. Germline V gene lookup returns CDR1 LNHDA and CDR2 SQIVND (reference sequence). The length of the CDR3 is 15 residues. Trimming took 4 bases from V and 4 from J; bases not matched to a gene: 8. CDR3: CASSRRTGGADTQYF. The CDR3 DNA follows: TGTGCCAGTAGTAGAAGGACAGGTGGAGCAGATACGCAGTATTTT. Combining the CDR3 with reference TRBV19 and TRBJ2-3 gives the whole variable domain DGGITQSPKYLFRKEGQNVTLSCEQNLNHDAMYWYRQDPGQGLRLIYYSQIVNDFQKGDIAEGYSVSREKKESFPLTVTSAQKNPTAFYLCASSRRTGGADTQYFGPGTRLTVL.

This clonotype has at least ten counts. This chain connects TRBV28 to TRBJ2-5; either TRBD1 or TRBD2 may supply D (7 bases each). The CDR3 length is 14 residues. With 4 bases removed from V and 4 bases from J, the gap between germline ends came to 13 bases. Germline loops: CDR1 MDHEN, CDR2 SYDVKM. The CDR3, as DNA: TGTGCCAGCAGTTGGACAGGCGGGGGAGAGACCCAGTACTTC. Its translation: CASSWTGGGETQYF.

The V and J genes are TRBV6-1 and TRBJ2-5; D not certain. This CDR3 spans 13 amino acids. CDR1 is MNHNS, CDR2 SASEGT, per germline. V was clipped by 1 base and J by 7 bases, with 10 bases between them. The CDR3 region has the DNA TGTGCCAGCAGTGAAGGTCACCTTGGGACCCAGTACTTC. Protein sequence: CASSEGHLGTQYF.

V gene TRBV19 combines with J gene TRBJ1-5; unclear D gene. Germline V gene sequence: CDR1 LNHDA, CDR2 SQIVND (reference sequence). The CDR3 has 13 residues. V lost 7 bases, J lost 2 bases, and 9 bases lay in between. CDR3 residues: CASKIVGNQPQHF. CDR3 DNA sequence: TGTGCCAGTAAGATCGTCGGCAATCAGCCCCAGCATTTT.

To note about this clonotype: Its ends do not fully match the called genes, so a read error is possible. The rearrangement joins TRBV7-2 to TRBJ1-2; TRBD1 matches at 8 bases. Germline V lookup: CDR1 SGHTA, CDR2 FQGNSA. CDR3 length equals 13 residues. CDR3 in amino acids: CASGWTGSYGYNF. CDR3 nucleotides: TGTGCCAGCGGCTGGACAGGGAGTTATGGCTACAACTTC.

The count of this clonotype is one. The chain is built from TRBV6-2 or TRBV6-3 and TRBJ2-5; 7 bases fit TRBD1. J gave up 4 bases and V 2 bases, and 4 bases lay outside the gene matches. This CDR3 is built from 14 residues. Germline V gene data show CDR1 as MNHEY and CDR2 as SVGEGT. CDR3 coding DNA: TGTGCCAGCAGTTACGACAGGGTCTTAGAGACCCAGTACTTC. The encoded protein is CASSYDRVLETQYF.

The chain links TRBV6-2 or TRBV6-3 to TRBJ1-1; possible D gene TRBD1, 6 bases. CDR1 is MNHEY and CDR2 is SVGEGT in the germline V gene. V was pared by 6 bases and J by 10 bases, with 15 bases between. This CDR3 is built from 12 residues. CDR3 amino acids: CASSVNRVRAFF. The CDR3 DNA sequence: TGTGCCAGCAGCGTAAACAGGGTCCGAGCTTTCTTT.

DNA of the CDR3: TGTGCCAGCAGCCAGGGGGAAGGTCCGGATTCACCCCTCCACTTT. Translated: CASSQGEGPDSPLHF. V and J are TRBV4-2 and TRBJ1-6; possibly TRBD1 for D (5 bases). V lost 3 bases, J lost 8 bases, and 14 bases lay in between. The CDR3 covers 15 residues. From germline, CDR1 is LGHNA and CDR2 YNFKEQ.

This clonotype has a handful of counts. J is TRBJ2-1 and V is TRBV6-2 or TRBV6-3; TRBD1 or TRBD2 may be the D gene (6 bases each). Germline V gene sequence: CDR1 MNHEY, CDR2 SVGEGT. The V end was cut by 7 bases, the J end by 10 bases, with 23 bases between. The CDR3 is 15 residues long. This chain's CDR3 is CASTYRGDRHSEQFF. The CDR3, as DNA: TGTGCCAGCACGTATAGGGGGGATCGGCATTCGGAGCAGTTCTTC.

The chain carries TRBV7-2 and TRBJ1-4; TRBD1 might be the D (5 bases). This CDR3 region has 13 residues. V was trimmed by 1 base and J by 10 bases, leaving 10 bases between them. CDR1 SGHTA and CDR2 FQGNSA come from the germline V gene. In nucleotides, the CDR3 is TGTGCCAGCAGCTTAGAGAGAGGGGTAAAACTGTTTTTT. It yields the protein CASSLERGVKLFF.

This clonotype was found a few times. The rearrangement uses TRBV12-3 or TRBV12-4 and TRBJ1-6; D may be TRBD1 (5 bases). Trimming took 2 bases from V and 10 from J, leaving 15 bases between them. The CDR3 loop spans 15 amino acids. The CDR3 protein is CASSLRQSADSPLHF. The CDR3 DNA follows: TGTGCCAGCAGTTTACGACAGAGCGCGGACTCACCCCTCCACTTT.

This clonotype has just a few counts. This chain links TRBV6-1 with TRBJ1-5, with D hard to call. V was shortened by 8 bases and J by 3 bases, with 14 bases between the two germline ends. The CDR3 is 14 residues long. Germline lookup yields CDR1 MNHNS and CDR2 SASEGT. CDR3 sequence reads: CASGVPGTNQPQHF. CDR3 nucleotide sequence: TGTGCCAGCGGGGTCCCGGGAACCAATCAGCCCCAGCATTTT.

The genes are TRBV7-4 and TRBJ2-5, with 7 bases matching TRBD1. The germline CDR1 and CDR2 sequences are SGHVT and SQSDAQ. The trim removed 3 bases at V and 5 bases at J, leaving 3 bases unmatched. The CDR3 is made up of 13 amino acids. The CDR3 bases are TGTGCCAGCAGCTTCGGGACAGTGGAGACCCAGTACTTC. Its translation: CASSFGTVETQYF.

The sample holds one count of this clonotype. This chain uses TRBV11-2 with TRBJ2-5; maybe TRBD1 (5 bases). Germline V gene sequence: CDR1 SGHAT, CDR2 FQNNGV. The CDR3 loop spans 15 amino acids. V was cut by 2 bases and J by 5 bases, with 15 bases left in between. The DNA of the CDR3 is TGTGCCAGCAGCTTAAGGTGGCAGGGTAGGGAGACCCAGTACTTC. This codes for CASSLRWQGRETQYF. The whole variable domain, remainder taken from reference TRBV11-2 and TRBJ2-5, is EAGVAQSPRYKIIEKRQSVAFWCNPISGHATLYWYQQILGQGPKLLIQFQNNGVVDDSQLPKDRFSAERLKGVDSTLKIQPAKLEDSAVYLCASSLRWQGRETQYFGPGTRLLVL.

This clonotype occurred a few times. The genes are TRBV6-5 and TRBJ1-6, with 7 positions matching TRBD1. Germline trimming cut 3 bases from V and 9 bases from J; bases unmatched to any gene: 14. CDR1 and CDR2 (germline): MNHEY, SVGAGI. CDR3 size: 17 residues. In DNA form, the CDR3 reads TGTGCCAGCAGTTATAGGGCCACCGGGACAGTTGGTTCACCCCTCCACTTT. Its translation: CASSYRATGTVGSPLHF.

CDR3 bases: TGTGCCAGCAGAATGGGGAACATGGACTACGAGCAGTACTTC. This gives the protein CASRMGNMDYEQYF. The gene calls are TRBV6-1 and TRBJ2-7; D is undetermined. V lost 6 bases to trimming and J lost 3 bases, with 15 bases between them. In germline, CDR1 is MNHNS, CDR2 SASEGT. The CDR3 consists of 14 residues.

This clonotype was seen a handful of times. This chain links TRBV7-8 with TRBJ2-1; 11 nucleotides match TRBD2. Germline trimming cut 5 bases from V and 6 bases from J; bases unmatched to any gene: 9. The germline gives CDR1 SGHVS, CDR2 FQNEAQ. This CDR3 is built from 16 residues. Written as DNA, the CDR3 is TGTGCCAGCAGCATAACCGGGACTAGCGGCTTCAATGAGCAGTTCTTC. This translates into CASSITGTSGFNEQFF.

This chain uses TRBV7-6 with TRBJ2-3, with 10 bases matching TRBD2. Germline assignment: CDR1 SGHVS and CDR2 FNYEAQ. Trimming cost V 6 bases and J 6 bases; bases outside gene matches: 9. The CDR3 is made up of 15 amino acids. The CDR3 sequence is CASSVSGRRFDTQYF. For the CDR3, the DNA is TGTGCCAGCAGTGTTAGCGGGAGGAGGTTCGATACGCAGTATTTT.